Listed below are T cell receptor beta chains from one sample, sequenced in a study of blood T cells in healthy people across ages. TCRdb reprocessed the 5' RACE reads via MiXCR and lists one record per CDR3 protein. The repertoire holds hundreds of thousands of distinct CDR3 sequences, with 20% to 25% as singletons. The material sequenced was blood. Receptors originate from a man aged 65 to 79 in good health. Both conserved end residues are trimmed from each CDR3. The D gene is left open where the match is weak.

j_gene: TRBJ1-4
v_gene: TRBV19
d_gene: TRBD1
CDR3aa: ASSPGGSTNEKLF

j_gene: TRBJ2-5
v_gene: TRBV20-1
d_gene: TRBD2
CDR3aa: SAGGLAAQWIGETQY

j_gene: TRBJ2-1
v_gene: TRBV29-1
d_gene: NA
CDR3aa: SPLTDYNEQF

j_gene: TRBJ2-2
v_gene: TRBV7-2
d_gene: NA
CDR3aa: ASSTTTRVAGELF

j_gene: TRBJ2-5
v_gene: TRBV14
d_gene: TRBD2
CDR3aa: ASSPVGGRYNEKF

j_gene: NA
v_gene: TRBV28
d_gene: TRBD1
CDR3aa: ASTLGTGGAASYEQY

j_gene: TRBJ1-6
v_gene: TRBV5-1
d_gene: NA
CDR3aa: ASSLVGDNSPLH

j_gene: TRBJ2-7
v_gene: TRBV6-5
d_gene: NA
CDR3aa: ASSYQGPLSYEQY

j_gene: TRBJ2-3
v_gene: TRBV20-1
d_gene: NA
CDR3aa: SARGYSRDTQY

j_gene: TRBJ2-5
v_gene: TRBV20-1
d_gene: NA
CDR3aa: SARETGKETQY

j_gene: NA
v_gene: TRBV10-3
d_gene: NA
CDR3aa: AISESGGKDYEQY

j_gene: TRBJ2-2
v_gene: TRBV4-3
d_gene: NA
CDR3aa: ASSQDQRAPPGELF

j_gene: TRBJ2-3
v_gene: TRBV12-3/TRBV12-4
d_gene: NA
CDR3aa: ASSPLTPSTDTQY

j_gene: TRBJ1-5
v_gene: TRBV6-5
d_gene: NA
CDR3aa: ASSDSSANQPQH

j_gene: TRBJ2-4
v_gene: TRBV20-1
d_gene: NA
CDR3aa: SARVGHTAKNIQY

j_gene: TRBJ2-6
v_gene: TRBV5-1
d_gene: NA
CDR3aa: ASSLMWGRTSGANVLT

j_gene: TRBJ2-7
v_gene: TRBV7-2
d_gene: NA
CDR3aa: ASSLGPRSYEQY

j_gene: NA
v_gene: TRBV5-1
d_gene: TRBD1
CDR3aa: ASSQTDRGDEQF

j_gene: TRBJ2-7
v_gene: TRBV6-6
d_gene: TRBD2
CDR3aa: ASTHPSGRGYEQY

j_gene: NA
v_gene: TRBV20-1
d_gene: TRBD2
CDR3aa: SALLAGVGETQY

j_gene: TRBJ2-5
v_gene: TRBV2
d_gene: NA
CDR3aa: ASRLTVTQY

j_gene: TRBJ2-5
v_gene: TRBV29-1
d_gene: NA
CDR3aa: SVGKPRIQETQY

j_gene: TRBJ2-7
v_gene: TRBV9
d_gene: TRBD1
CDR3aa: ASSAPGTDYEQY

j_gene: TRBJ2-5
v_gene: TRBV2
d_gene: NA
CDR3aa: ASSVGSQETQY

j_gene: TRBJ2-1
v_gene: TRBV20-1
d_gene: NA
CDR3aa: SANFLNNEQF

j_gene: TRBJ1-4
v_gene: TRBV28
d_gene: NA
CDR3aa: ASSVNRIRNEKLF

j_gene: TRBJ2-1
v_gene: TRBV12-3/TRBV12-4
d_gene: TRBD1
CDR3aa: ASLGTGEYNEQF

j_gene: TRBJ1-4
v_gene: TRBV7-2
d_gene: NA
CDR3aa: ASSLRGAPTNEKLF

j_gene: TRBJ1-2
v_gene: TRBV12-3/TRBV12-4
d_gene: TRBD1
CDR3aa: ASSEPGQGSYGYT

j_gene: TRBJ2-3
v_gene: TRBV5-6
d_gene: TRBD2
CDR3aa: ASSSTSGNTDTQY

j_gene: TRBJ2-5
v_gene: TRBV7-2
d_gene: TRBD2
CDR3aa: ASSWDSGSQETQY

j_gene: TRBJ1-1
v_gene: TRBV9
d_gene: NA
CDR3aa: ASSPQGLGAEAF

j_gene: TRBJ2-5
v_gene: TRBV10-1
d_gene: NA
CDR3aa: ASSEGKETQY

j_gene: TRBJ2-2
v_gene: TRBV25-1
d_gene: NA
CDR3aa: ASMDSNTGELF

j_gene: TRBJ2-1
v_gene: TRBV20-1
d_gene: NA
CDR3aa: SARDPGSPYNEQF

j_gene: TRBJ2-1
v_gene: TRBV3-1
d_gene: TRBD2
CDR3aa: ASSSRLAVNNEQS

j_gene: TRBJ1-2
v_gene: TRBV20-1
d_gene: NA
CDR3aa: SARVWASGTGYGYT

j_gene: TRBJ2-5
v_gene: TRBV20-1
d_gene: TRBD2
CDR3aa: SATGRLAGGGGETQY

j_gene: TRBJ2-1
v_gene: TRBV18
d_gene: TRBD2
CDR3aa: ASSSRTGGDTYNEQF

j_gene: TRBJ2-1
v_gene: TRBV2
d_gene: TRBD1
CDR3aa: ANRGLDEQF

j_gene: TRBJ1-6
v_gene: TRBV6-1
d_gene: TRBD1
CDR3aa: ASSVTSGTGGNSPLH

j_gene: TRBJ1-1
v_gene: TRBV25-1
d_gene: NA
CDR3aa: ASSESGNTEAF

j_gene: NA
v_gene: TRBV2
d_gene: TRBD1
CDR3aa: ASSSPGQAEYEQY

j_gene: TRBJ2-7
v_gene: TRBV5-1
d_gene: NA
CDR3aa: ASSLETSPHYEQY

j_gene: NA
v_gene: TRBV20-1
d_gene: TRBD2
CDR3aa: SGGTGLAETQY

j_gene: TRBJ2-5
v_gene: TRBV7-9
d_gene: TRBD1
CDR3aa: ASSSDGQGRGETQY

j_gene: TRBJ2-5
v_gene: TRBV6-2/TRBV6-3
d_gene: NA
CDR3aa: ASSRQTKQETQY

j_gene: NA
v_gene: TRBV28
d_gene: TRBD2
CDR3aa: AGSSSGAYNEQF